A selection of T cell receptor beta chains follows, all from one sample in a study of cytomegalovirus exposure and HLA in healthy donors. Sequenced by immunoSEQ multiplex PCR; TCRdb stores in-frame clones only, minus some. The sample lists around 260,000 clones, under 90% occurring once. Material: PBMCs. These receptors all come from a girl aged 2-15 years in good health and CMV-seronegative. The CDR3 runs from the conserved cysteine through the conserved F or W. D genes are given only for firm matches. Where a row states a size, it is once, few, many or the class of an expanded clone; other rows omit it.

length,V,J,size,D,DNA,CDR3
14,TRBV6-4,TRBJ1-2,-,-,TGTGCCAGCAGTGCCTCAGGGGAATCCGATGGCTACACCTTC,CASSASGESDGYTF
12,TRBV11-2,TRBJ2-7,-,-,TGTGCCAGCAGCGCCCTGGAGGGCGAGCAGTACTTC,CASSALEGEQYF
19,TRBV6-1,TRBJ2-3,-,-,TGTGCCAGCAGTGAAGCGACCGGGCGGGACCCTCCCTACACAGATACGCAGTATTTT,CASSEATGRDPPYTDTQYF
19,TRBV19,TRBJ2-3,-,TRBD2,TGTGCCAGTAGTATTGTAAAAGCGGCTAGCGGGGGGGGAACAGATACGCAGTATTTT,CASSIVKAASGGGTDTQYF
16,TRBV19,TRBJ2-1,-,-,TGTGCCAGTAGACAGACAGCTATGGGTTTCTACAATGAGCAGTTCTTC,CASRQTAMGFYNEQFF
14,TRBV28,TRBJ2-2,-,-,TGTGCCAGCAGAGATCACAGGGACACCGGGGAGCTGTTTTTT,CASRDHRDTGELFF
15,TRBV6-5,TRBJ2-1,-,TRBD2,TGTGCCAGCAGCTACACCGGGACTACTTACAATGAGCAGTTCTTC,CASSYTGTTYNEQFF
16,TRBV6-1,TRBJ2-4,-,-,TGTGCCAGCAGTGAAGGGATGACAAAAGCCAAAAACATTCAGTACTTC,CASSEGMTKAKNIQYF
19,TRBV19,TRBJ1-5,-,TRBD1,TGTGCCAGTAGTATATCTCCTGGGTACCGAGACAGGGGAGATCAGCCCCAGCATTTT,CASSISPGYRDRGDQPQHF
16,TRBV4-2,TRBJ2-3,-,TRBD2,TGTGCCAGCAGCCAAGATCGGGCGGGGGGAACAGATACGCAGTATTTT,CASSQDRAGGTDTQYF
15,TRBV11-2,TRBJ2-7,-,TRBD1,TGTGCCAGCAGCTTACGCTCGGACAGGGGCTACGAGCAGTACTTC,CASSLRSDRGYEQYF
13,TRBV7-2,TRBJ1-2,-,-,TGTGCCAGCAGCTTGACAGGTCCCTATGGCTACACCTTC,CASSLTGPYGYTF
16,TRBV6-1,TRBJ1-3,-,-,TGTGCCAGCAGTGAAGCCAGGGGTTACCGTGGAAACACCATATATTTT,CASSEARGYRGNTIYF
14,TRBV6-1,TRBJ2-3,-,TRBD1,TGTGCCAGCAGTACACGACAGGGGTCAGATACGCAGTATTTT,CASSTRQGSDTQYF
17,TRBV6-1,TRBJ1-1,few,TRBD1,TGTGCCAGCAGTGAAGCCTTATTGACAGGGGAGTACACTGAAGCTTTCTTT,CASSEALLTGEYTEAFF
16,TRBV5-1,TRBJ2-3,once,TRBD2,TGCGCCAGCAGCTCGGGGTCGGGAGGGATCACAGATACGCAGTATTTT,CASSSGSGGITDTQYF
15,TRBV14,TRBJ2-7,few,-,TGTGCCAGCAGCCAAGATCAGAATAGCGGCTACGAGCAGTACTTC,CASSQDQNSGYEQYF
14,TRBV7-3,TRBJ2-5,-,-,TGTGCCAGCAGGTTGGAGGGACGAACGGAGGACCAGTACTTC,CASRLEGRTEDQYF
12,TRBV28,TRBJ1-1,-,-,TGTGCCAGCAGTTTAGGGGGGGTTGAAGCTTTCTTT,CASSLGGVEAFF